The 21 T cell receptor beta chains listed next were all sequenced from one sample in a study of blood T cell repertoires in COVID-19. The repertoire was sequenced with immunoSEQ multiplex PCR; TCRdb's copy has only in-frame clones and lacks some. In the table there are 200,000 to 250,000 clones, around 90% of which are singletons. Sequenced sample: peripheral blood. The receptors here all came from a man younger than 45 with COVID-19, enrolled during active disease.

This chain uses TRBV7-9 with TRBJ1-6; D uncertain. V was cut by 5 bases and J by 5 bases, with 4 bases left in between. There are 12 residues in the CDR3. Germline V lookup: CDR1 SEHNR, CDR2 FQNEAQ (reference sequence). CDR3 nucleotides: TGTGCCAGCAGCCCCAATAATTCACCCCTCCACTTT. It encodes CASSPNNSPLHF.

This chain uses TRBV5-1 with TRBJ2-3; maybe TRBD2 (6 bases). Trimming took off 1 base at V and 0 bases at J, with 9 bases between the two ends. The germline gives CDR1 SGHRS, CDR2 YFSETQ. The CDR3 is made up of 15 amino acids. The CDR3 loop reads CASSLLAGSTDTQYF. In nucleotides, the CDR3 is TGCGCCAGCAGCTTGTTGGCGGGAAGCACAGATACGCAGTATTTT. Supplemented by reference TRBV5-1 and TRBJ2-3, the full variable domain reads KAGVTQTPRYLIKTRGQQVTLSCSPISGHRSVSWYQQTPGQGLQFLFEYFSETQRNKGNFPGRFSGRQFSNSRSEMNVSTLELGDSALYLCASSLLAGSTDTQYFGPGTRLTVL.

The rearrangement links TRBV9 to TRBJ1-1; the D is unclear. Deletions cut 4 bases from V and 1 base from J, with 8 bases between. This CDR3 region has 13 residues. Looked up from germline, CDR1 is SGDLS and CDR2 is YYNGEE. The CDR3 bases are TGTGCCAGCAGCACCCTCGGGAACACTGAAGCTTTCTTT. The encoded protein is CASSTLGNTEAFF.

The chain carries TRBV28 and TRBJ1-1; 7 positions match TRBD1. Germline loops: CDR1 MDHEN, CDR2 SYDVKM. V dropped 3 bases and J dropped 5; count of bases not matched to a gene: 9. CDR3 length: 15 residues. CDR3 sequence (DNA): TGTGCCAGCAGTTTGGAAGGGGGCTTTTGGACTGAAGCTTTCTTT. Its protein is CASSLEGGFWTEAFF.

This chain joins TRBV2 and TRBJ1-6, with a possible D match to TRBD1 (6 bases). This CDR3 contains 16 residues. V was trimmed by 3 bases and J by 5 bases, leaving 14 bases between them. CDR1 SNHLY and CDR2 FYNNEI come from the germline V gene. The chain's CDR3 is CASSDLGTGNNSPLHF. The DNA for the CDR3 is TGTGCCAGCAGTGATTTAGGAACAGGGAATAATTCACCCCTCCACTTT. Full variable domain (outside the CDR3, taken from reference TRBV2 and TRBJ1-6): EPEVTQTPSHQVTQMGQEVILRCVPISNHLYFYWYRQILGQKVEFLVSFYNNEISEKSEIFDDQFSVERPDGSNFTLKIRSTKLEDSAMYFCASSDLGTGNNSPLHFGNGTRLTVT.

V and J are TRBV9 and TRBJ1-6; 10 nucleotides align to TRBD1. CDR3 length equals 15 residues. The V and J ends lost 3 bases and 7 bases, in that order; junction bases with no gene match: 4. The germline V gene encodes CDR1 SGDLS and CDR2 YYNGEE. CDR3 region: CASSESGQGNSPLHF. CDR3 nucleotides: TGTGCCAGCAGCGAGTCGGGACAGGGGAATTCACCCCTCCACTTT.

This chain uses TRBV3-1 (or the pseudogene TRBV3-2) with TRBJ2-2; 9 positions match TRBD2. The CDR3 consists of 17 residues. Germline V gene data show CDR1 as LGHDT and CDR2 as YNNKEL (reference sequence). V dropped 7 bases and J dropped 1; count of bases not matched to a gene: 10. DNA of the CDR3: TGTGCCAGCACCTCAGTTAGTAGCGGGGGGAACACCGGGGAGCTGTTTTTT. Its protein product is CASTSVSSGGNTGELFF.

This CDR3 reads CASSPDGEDQPQHF. The CDR3, as DNA: TGTGCCAGCAGTCCCGACGGGGAAGATCAGCCCCAGCATTTT. This chain connects TRBV2 to TRBJ1-5; D ambiguous. The germline V and J ends were trimmed by 5 bases and 5 bases, with 13 bases remaining between them. Germline V gives CDR1 SNHLY, CDR2 FYNNEI. This CDR3 is 14 amino acids long.

The chain uses TRBV11-2 and TRBJ1-2; D not certain. Trimming took off 3 bases at V and 6 bases at J, with 14 bases between the two ends. The CDR3 sequence is 14 residues long. Per the germline V gene, CDR1 is SGHAT and CDR2 is FQNNGV. The CDR3 sequence is CASSFRGERDGYTF. The DNA for the CDR3 is TGTGCCAGCAGCTTTCGTGGGGAGCGGGATGGCTACACCTTC. Drawing the rest from reference TRBV11-2 and TRBJ1-2, the complete variable domain is EAGVAQSPRYKIIEKRQSVAFWCNPISGHATLYWYQQILGQGPKLLIQFQNNGVVDDSQLPKDRFSAERLKGVDSTLKIQPAKLEDSAVYLCASSFRGERDGYTFGSGTRLTVV.

V is TRBV6-5 and J is TRBJ1-3; D is perhaps TRBD1 (6 bases). V was clipped by 10 bases and J by 3 bases, with 13 bases between them. The CDR3 has 13 residues. The V gene's germline CDR1 is MNHEY and CDR2 SVGAGI. The CDR3 is CATYRQVGNTIYF. The CDR3 DNA sequence: TGTGCCACCTACCGACAGGTTGGAAACACCATATATTTT.

This chain links TRBV3-1 (or the pseudogene TRBV3-2) with TRBJ1-5, with 8 bases aligning to TRBD1. Looked up from germline, CDR1 is LGHDT and CDR2 is YNNKEL (reference sequence). The CDR3 covers 15 residues. V shed 2 bases, J shed 6 bases, and the junction held 6 bases outside the gene matches. Here the CDR3 reads CASSQTQGAAQPQHF. As DNA, the CDR3 is TGTGCCAGCAGCCAAACGCAGGGGGCGGCTCAGCCCCAGCATTTT.

This clone was seen just once. This CDR3 is CASAGQGTYEQYF. DNA for the CDR3: TGTGCCAGCGCTGGACAGGGTACCTACGAGCAGTACTTC. This chain uses TRBV3-1 (or the pseudogene TRBV3-2) with TRBJ2-7; 8 positions agree with TRBD1. The CDR3 contains 13 residues. Germline V gene lookup returns CDR1 LGHDT and CDR2 YNNKEL (reference sequence). Trimming at V came to 8 bases and at J to 2 bases, leaving 5 bases not matched to a gene.

The rearrangement joins TRBV7-6 to TRBJ2-3; D is undetermined. V was trimmed by 3 bases and J by 2 bases, leaving 12 bases between them. Germline CDR1 reads SGHVS; CDR2 reads FNYEAQ. CDR3 length: 15 residues. The CDR3 coding sequence is TGTGCCAGCAGCTTTCTGAAAGCGCCCACAGATACGCAGTATTTT. As protein: CASSFLKAPTDTQYF.

The rearrangement uses TRBV6-2 or TRBV6-3 and TRBJ1-2, with a weak D call TRBD1 (5 bases). The germline V gene has CDR1 MNHEY and CDR2 SVGEGT. The CDR3 loop spans 15 amino acids. V was pared by 4 bases and J by 2 bases, with 14 bases between. DNA of the CDR3: TGTGCCAGCAGTTTCTATCAGGGCCTGAACTATGGCTACACCTTC. The encoded protein is CASSFYQGLNYGYTF.

V is TRBV7-2 and J is TRBJ1-3; the D is unclear. Germline loops: CDR1 SGHTA, CDR2 FQGNSA. Trimming removed 2 bases at V and 0 bases at J, with 8 bases between. The length of the CDR3 is 15 residues. The CDR3 reads CASSLSLSSGNTIYF. The CDR3 DNA sequence: TGTGCCAGCAGCTTATCCCTAAGCTCTGGAAACACCATATATTTT.

The V gene is TRBV5-6, the J gene TRBJ1-5, with 8 bases matching TRBD1. The CDR3 is made up of 17 amino acids. Unmatched junction bases numbered 9, after V lost 4 bases and J lost 0 bases. The germline CDR1 and CDR2 sequences are SGHDT and YYEEEE. DNA for the CDR3: TGTGCCAGCAGCGCTGGACAGGGCGACAATAGCAATCAGCCCCAGCATTTT. It codes for CASSAGQGDNSNQPQHF.

The chain carries TRBV7-9 and TRBJ2-1, with a tentative D call TRBD1 (6 bases). The CDR3 is 14 residues long. V was cut by 5 bases and J by 5 bases, with 13 bases left in between. Germline V gives CDR1 SEHNR, CDR2 FQNEAQ (reference sequence). CDR3 DNA sequence: TGTGCCAGCAGCCCGGAAGGGGGTCACAATGAGCAGTTCTTC. It specifies CASSPEGGHNEQFF.

This chain uses TRBV19 with TRBJ1-6; 9 positions agree with TRBD1. CDR3 size: 15 residues. Per germline, CDR1 LNHDA and CDR2 SQIVND (reference sequence). After removal of 6 bases from V and 6 bases from J, the junction contained 6 bases not matched to a gene. The CDR3 here is CASSGTGFSNSPLHF. In DNA, the CDR3 is TGTGCCAGTAGCGGGACAGGGTTTTCTAATTCACCCCTCCACTTT.

This chain links TRBV27 with TRBJ1-2; D unresolved. The germline CDR1 and CDR2 sequences are MNHEY and SMNVEV (reference sequence). V was clipped by 3 bases and J by 0 bases, with 11 bases between them. The CDR3 covers 15 residues. In DNA, the CDR3 is TGTGCCAGCAGTTTCGACGGAGCAGCTAACTATGGCTACACCTTC. Translating it yields CASSFDGAANYGYTF.

A single count supports this clone. The chain links TRBV19 to TRBJ1-5; 12 positions match TRBD1. V shed 9 bases, J shed 6 bases, and the junction held 9 bases outside the gene matches. The CDR3 covers 15 residues. The germline gives CDR1 LNHDA, CDR2 SQIVND (reference sequence). Here the CDR3 reads CASSPGTGGGQPQHF. The CDR3 bases are TGTGCCAGCAGTCCCGGGACAGGGGGCGGTCAGCCCCAGCATTTT.

The V and J genes are TRBV13 and TRBJ2-7; 9 bases agree with TRBD2. Germline CDR1 and CDR2: PRHDT and FYEKMQ (reference sequence). Losses at the gene ends were 4 bases for V and 1 base for J; bases not matched to a gene: 2. The CDR3 loop spans 14 amino acids. The CDR3 is CASSSTSGSYEQYF. DNA for the CDR3: TGTGCCAGCAGCTCGACTAGCGGTTCCTACGAGCAGTACTTC.